This is a list of T cell receptor beta chains from one sample in a study of patients and donors after allogeneic stem cell transplantation. TCRdb redid the calling of the RT-PCR reads with MiXCR, one entry per CDR3 protein. The sample carries approximately 160,000 distinct CDR3 sequences, approximately 22% recorded once. Sequencing was carried out using blood, either unsorted or a sorted T cell fraction (not recorded which). These receptors came from a human donor who was either an allogeneic HSCT recipient or a stem cell or donor lymphocyte infusion donor (not recorded which). It is not recorded whose cells these are; they may come from a transplant donor. Each CDR3 is given with its conserved first and last residue. A D gene is named only where the DNA matches it firmly. Where a row states a size, it is once, few, many or the class of an expanded clone; other rows omit it.

d_call	clone_size	v_call	j_call	cdr3_nt	cdr3_aa
TRBD1	.	TRBV14	TRBJ1-1	TGTGCCAGCAGCCCGCTCTCTCAGGGGGCATTAGACACTGAAGCTTTCTTT	CASSPLSQGALDTEAFF
.	.	TRBV30	TRBJ2-1	TGTGCCTGGAGTTGGCAGGGGAATGAGCAGTTCTTC	CAWSWQGNEQFF
.	few	TRBV20-1	TRBJ1-2	TGCAGTGCCCGAGGGCAGGACAACTATGGCTACACCTTC	CSARGQDNYGYTF
.	few	TRBV19	TRBJ1-2	TGTGCCAGTACCCCGACAGGAAGGGAGGGTGGCTACACCTTC	CASTPTGREGGYTF
TRBD2	.	TRBV20-1	TRBJ2-1	TGCAGTGCTAGAGTCCTTAGCGGGACCTACAATGAGCAGTTCTTC	CSARVLSGTYNEQFF
TRBD1	few	TRBV7-9	TRBJ2-5	TGTGCCAGCAGCTTAGATGGACAGGGCCCTTCGGAGACCCAGTACTTC	CASSLDGQGPSETQYF
.	.	TRBV27	TRBJ2-7	TGTGCCAGCAGAATGCTAGCACAGTACGAGCAGTACTTC	CASRMLAQYEQYF
TRBD1	.	TRBV7-8	TRBJ2-2	TGTGCCAGCAGCCAGGGAACAGGGGGCTACACCGGGGAGCTGTTTTTT	CASSQGTGGYTGELFF
.	few	TRBV7-9	TRBJ1-1	TGTGCCAGCAGCTTACCAGGGGCTGAAGCTTTCTTT	CASSLPGAEAFF
.	.	TRBV4-3	TRBJ1-6	TGCGCCAGCAGCTGGTCGGTGACGGACTATAATTCACCCCTCCACTTT	CASSWSVTDYNSPLHF
.	few	TRBV7-2	TRBJ2-1	TGTGCCAGCAGCAGTCGCAGAGCATACAATGAGCAGTTCTTC	CASSSRRAYNEQFF
.	.	TRBV4-1	TRBJ1-1	TGCGCCAGCAGCCAACCCGAGTTGGTCATGAACACTGAAGCTTTCTTT	CASSQPELVMNTEAFF
TRBD1	.	TRBV2	TRBJ2-5	TGTGCCAGCAGTGAACGGTTATCGGGACAGGGTTCTGGGTGCTTC	CASSERLSGQGSGCF
.	.	TRBV7-9	TRBJ1-1	TGTGCCAGCAGCTTACAAAGGAGCACTGAAGCTTTCTTT	CASSLQRSTEAFF
.	few	TRBV11-2	TRBJ2-1	TGTGCCAGCAGGGACAATGAGCAGTTCTTC	CASRDNEQFF
.	.	TRBV2	TRBJ1-6	TGTGCCAGCAGTCCGCTACAGGTTAATTCACCCCTCCACTTT	CASSPLQVNSPLHF
.	.	TRBV20-1	TRBJ1-2	TGCAGTGCTAATCATTTAACCGGAGGGTATGGCTACACCTTC	CSANHLTGGYGYTF
.	.	TRBV18	TRBJ1-2	TGTGCCAGCTCACCACCGGAGTCTGGCTACACCTTC	CASSPPESGYTF
.	.	TRBV6-6	TRBJ1-2	TGTGCCAGCTTTGCAGTTCAGGGTGGCTACACCTTC	CASFAVQGGYTF
.	few	TRBV20-1	TRBJ2-1	TGCAGTGCTAGAAGCATCACCGACCCAACCTACAATGAGCAGTTCTTC	CSARSITDPTYNEQFF
TRBD2	.	TRBV20-1	TRBJ2-1	TGCAGTGCTAGTGAGACTAGCGGGGACTACAATGAGCAGTTCTTC	CSASETSGDYNEQFF
TRBD2	few	TRBV20-1	TRBJ2-7	TGCAGTGCTCCCACTAGCGGGAGGTACGAGCAGTACTTC	CSAPTSGRYEQYF
.	few	TRBV2	TRBJ1-2	TGTGCCAGCATCCTCCGGATGGGGTCCACCTTC	CASILRMGSTF
.	.	TRBV20-1	TRBJ2-1	TGCAGTGCTAGAGATCAGAAGGGGTTAAACAATGAGCAGTTCTTC	CSARDQKGLNNEQFF
.	few	TRBV19	TRBJ2-1	TGTGCCAGTAGTGCCCCCGGGACCGTTTCGGATGAGCAGTTCTTC	CASSAPGTVSDEQFF
.	few	TRBV20-1	TRBJ2-1	TGCAGTGCTAGGGCCGACTGGGGGCAGTTCTTC	CSARADWGQFF
TRBD1	many	TRBV14	TRBJ2-2	TGTGCCAGCAGCCAAGATATGCGCAGGGGGCTTGTCGGGGAGCTGTTTTTT	CASSQDMRRGLVGELFF
.	.	TRBV3-1	TRBJ1-1	TGTGCCAGCAGCCAAGTGGTCGGGAACACTGAAGCTTTCTTT	CASSQVVGNTEAFF
.	few	TRBV21-1	TRBJ1-5	TGTGCCAGCAGCAAAGTTCCCGGGGCGGGCAGCAATCAGCCCCAGCATTTT	CASSKVPGAGSNQPQHF
.	.	TRBV4-1	TRBJ2-7	TGCGCCAGCAGCCAACTCGGTTTCTCCTACGAGCAGTACTTC	CASSQLGFSYEQYF
.	.	TRBV2	TRBJ1-1	TGTGCCAGCAGCAAAGGATCGTCGGTTACGGACACTGAAGCTTTCTTT	CASSKGSSVTDTEAFF
TRBD1	few	TRBV5-1	TRBJ2-1	TGCGCCAGCAGAACCACAGGGGGCTCAATCTACAATGAGCAGTTCTTC	CASRTTGGSIYNEQFF
.	.	TRBV20-1	TRBJ1-1	TGCAGTGCTATAGAGGCGAAGGGGATGAACACTGAAGCTTTCTTT	CSAIEAKGMNTEAFF
TRBD2	few	TRBV4-3	TRBJ2-7	TGCGCCAGCAGCCCTAGACCGGGACTAGCGGGAGACGAGCAGTACTTC	CASSPRPGLAGDEQYF
TRBD2	.	TRBV5-1	TRBJ2-7	TGCGCCAGCAGCTTGGAATCGACTAGCGGTGCCTACGAGCAGTACTTC	CASSLESTSGAYEQYF
.	.	TRBV12-3/TRBV12-4	TRBJ2-2	TGTGCCAGCATCCCGGACAGAAACACCGGGGAGCTGTTTTTT	CASIPDRNTGELFF
TRBD1	many	TRBV29-1	TRBJ1-1	TGCAGCGTAAGCTACAGGGGTGTTCGAACTGAAGCTTTCTTT	CSVSYRGVRTEAFF
.	.	TRBV20-1	TRBJ2-7	TGCAGTGCTAGAGATGTCACAGGGAGTTACGAGCAGTACTTC	CSARDVTGSYEQYF
TRBD2	.	TRBV12-3/TRBV12-4	TRBJ2-7	TGTGCCAGCACCTTAGGCAGCGGGGGCCGAAGCTACGAGCAGTACTTC	CASTLGSGGRSYEQYF
TRBD1	few	TRBV20-1	TRBJ1-4	TGCAGTGCTAGACTACAGGGGGCTAAAGAAAAACTGTTTTTT	CSARLQGAKEKLFF
.	few	TRBV27	TRBJ2-7	TGTGCCAGCACCCTTCCGGTACAAATCCACGAGCAGTACTTC	CASTLPVQIHEQYF
.	.	TRBV7-9	TRBJ2-5	TGTGCCAGCAGCCCCGACAACCTCCTATTACAAGAGACCCAGTACTTC	CASSPDNLLLQETQYF
.	.	TRBV28	TRBJ2-5	TGTGCCAGCACCCCCGGCAGCGTAGAGACCCAGTACTTC	CASTPGSVETQYF
.	.	TRBV7-2	TRBJ2-2	TGTGCCAGCAGCCTAGGCAGACTAAAGAACACCGGGGAGCTGTTTTTT	CASSLGRLKNTGELFF
.	.	TRBV6-5	TRBJ2-1	TGTGCCAGCCACGGGAGAGCCTCCTACAATGAGCAGTTCTTC	CASHGRASYNEQFF
.	.	TRBV11-1	TRBJ2-1	TGTGCCAGCAGCTTCCCCCTGGCGGGGCACTCCTACAATGAGCAGTTCTTC	CASSFPLAGHSYNEQFF
.	few	TRBV5-1	TRBJ2-2	TGCGCCAGCAGCTTCCAGGGCGGGACCGGGGAGCTGTTTTTT	CASSFQGGTGELFF
.	.	TRBV20-1	TRBJ1-2	TGCAGTGCTCCTGACAGAAAGAACTATGGCTACACCTTC	CSAPDRKNYGYTF